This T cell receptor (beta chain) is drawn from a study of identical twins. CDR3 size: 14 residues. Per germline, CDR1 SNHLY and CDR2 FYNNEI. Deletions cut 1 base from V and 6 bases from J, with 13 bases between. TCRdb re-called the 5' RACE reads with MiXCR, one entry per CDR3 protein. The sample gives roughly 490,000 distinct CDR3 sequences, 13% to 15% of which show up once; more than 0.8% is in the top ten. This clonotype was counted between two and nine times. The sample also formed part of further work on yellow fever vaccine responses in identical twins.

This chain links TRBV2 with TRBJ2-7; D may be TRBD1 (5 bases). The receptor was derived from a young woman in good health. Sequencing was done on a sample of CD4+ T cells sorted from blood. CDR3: CASSEGGQWSEQYF. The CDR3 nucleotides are TGTGCCAGCAGTGAAGGGGGCCAATGGAGCGAGCAGTACTTC.